This T cell receptor (beta chain) was observed in a study of T-cell memory formation after mild COVID-19. Findings and caveats of the study: A balance of CD4 and CD8 characterized clones contracting day 15 to 85, whereas later expanders leaned CD4+.

In regard to this clonotype: Its specificity is not known.

Using its own MiXCR run on the 5' RACE reads, TCRdb lists one record per CDR3 protein. The sample has under 300,000 distinct CDR3 sequences, around 8% seen once. The germline V gene encodes CDR1 LGHNT and CDR2 FRNRAP. The CDR3 consists of 18 residues. With 1 base clipped from V and 7 bases from J, the junction kept 15 bases outside the gene matches. Sequencing was done on a sample of PBMCs or a T cell subset sorted from them (not recorded which). The source is a man between 18 and 29 years old who had mild COVID-19 (a few samples of this study predate the infection). Cell type and time point are not known. The rearrangement joins TRBV12-5 to TRBJ2-5; 10 nucleotides align to TRBD2. DNA for the CDR3: TGTGCTAGTGGTTTGGCCACCTCCCCAACTAGCGGGGCGGGGACCCAGTACTTC. It is translated as CASGLATSPTSGAGTQYF.